Only one count was recorded for the clone carrying this T cell receptor (beta chain). The PCR had 60 Vbeta and 13 Jbeta primers. Sequencing was performed with immunoSEQ multiplex PCR; in TCRdb, only in-frame clones are kept and a portion is missing. The sample consists of over 150,000 clones, around 77% of them appearing once. This record comes from a study of cytomegalovirus exposure and HLA in healthy donors. Germline loops: CDR1 GTSNPN, CDR2 SVGIG (reference sequence). This CDR3 spans 11 amino acids. Between the trimmed V and J ends, which lost 2 bases and 10 bases, there was a span of 11 bases. Material: PBMCs. The source is a woman between 25 and 40 years old in good health and CMV-seronegative. The chain has TRBV30 and TRBJ1-1; D is uncertain. CDR3 sequence: CAWSNGLGAFF. CDR3 coding DNA: TGTGCCTGGAGTAACGGGTTAGGAGCTTTCTTT.